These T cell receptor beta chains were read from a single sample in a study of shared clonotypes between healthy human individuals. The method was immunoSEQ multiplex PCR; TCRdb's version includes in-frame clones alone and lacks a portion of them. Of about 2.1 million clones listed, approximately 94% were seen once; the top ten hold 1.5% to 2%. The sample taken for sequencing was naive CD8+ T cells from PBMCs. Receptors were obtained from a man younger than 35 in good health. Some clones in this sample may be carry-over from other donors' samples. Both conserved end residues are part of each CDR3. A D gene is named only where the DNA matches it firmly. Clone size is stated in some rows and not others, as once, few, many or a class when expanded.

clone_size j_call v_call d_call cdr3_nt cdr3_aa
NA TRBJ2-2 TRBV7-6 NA TGTGCCAGCAGCTTATACCCCGGACAGTCGAACACCGGGGAGCTGTTTTTT CASSLYPGQSNTGELFF
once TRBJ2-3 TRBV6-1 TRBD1 TGTGCCAGCTACAGGGGTACAGATACGCAGTATTTT CASYRGTDTQYF
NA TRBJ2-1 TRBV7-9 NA TGTGCCAGCAGCCGAGGGTCCGGCAATGAGCAGTTCTTC CASSRGSGNEQFF
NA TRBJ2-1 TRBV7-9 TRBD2 TGTGCCAGCAGTCATGGACTAGCAGCCGATGAGCAGTTCTTC CASSHGLAADEQFF
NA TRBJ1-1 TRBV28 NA TGTGCCAGCTTACAGGGATCTGAAGCTTTCTTT CASLQGSEAFF
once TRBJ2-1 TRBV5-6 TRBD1 TGTGCCAGCAGCGCGGGACAGGGGGCTGCTGAGCAGTTCTTC CASSAGQGAAEQFF
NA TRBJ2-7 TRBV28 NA TGTGCCAGCAGTCCTGAACCGGGACAGGGACTAGGTCACGCCTACGAGCAGTACTTC CASSPEPGQGLGHAYEQYF
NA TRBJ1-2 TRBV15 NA TGTGCCACCAGCCGCCGAGGTGGATCTAACTATGGCTACACCTTC CATSRRGGSNYGYTF
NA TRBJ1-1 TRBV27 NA TGTGCCAGCCATTGGGGGCTTGAAGCTTTCTTT CASHWGLEAFF
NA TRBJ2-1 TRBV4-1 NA TGCGCCAGCAGTTTAGGGAGTACGGGAGTTAGGGATGAGCAGTTCTTC CASSLGSTGVRDEQFF
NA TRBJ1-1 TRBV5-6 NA TGTGCCAGCAGCTATAGGGTCCTGGGCACTGAAGCTTTCTTT CASSYRVLGTEAFF
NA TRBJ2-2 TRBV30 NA TGTGCCTGGGACCTGGGCACCGGGGAGCTGTTTTTT CAWDLGTGELFF
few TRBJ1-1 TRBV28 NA TGTGCCAGCAGTTTTTTGACTGAAGCTTTCTTT CASSFLTEAFF
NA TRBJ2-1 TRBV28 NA TGTGCCAGCAGTTGGCGTATAGGTTCCTACAATGAGCAGTTCTTC CASSWRIGSYNEQFF
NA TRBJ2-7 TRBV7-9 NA TGTGCCAGCAGCTTAGCGAACAGGGCTTACGAGCAGTACTTC CASSLANRAYEQYF
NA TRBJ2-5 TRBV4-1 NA TGCGCCAGCAGCCATGCCCCTGTCGGGGTTCGGTGGGAGACCCAGTACTTC CASSHAPVGVRWETQYF
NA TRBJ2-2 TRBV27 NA TGTGCCAGCACCCTGATAGGGACACCAAACACCGGGGAGCTGTTTTTT CASTLIGTPNTGELFF
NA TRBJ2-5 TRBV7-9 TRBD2 TGTGCCAGCAGCTCTAGCGGGGCGGAGACCCAGTACTTC CASSSSGAETQYF
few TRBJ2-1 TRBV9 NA TGTGCCAGCAGTGATGCCATCAATGAGCAGTTCTTC CASSDAINEQFF
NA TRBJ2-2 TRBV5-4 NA TGTGCCAGCAGCTTGGCGATTACCGGGGAGCTGTTTTTT CASSLAITGELFF
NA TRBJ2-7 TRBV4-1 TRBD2 TGCGCCAGCAGCACCAGTCTAGCGGGACCCTACGAGCAGTACTTC CASSTSLAGPYEQYF
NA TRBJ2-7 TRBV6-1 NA TGTGCCAGCAGTGATTTTGTCGGCTACGAGCAGTACTTC CASSDFVGYEQYF
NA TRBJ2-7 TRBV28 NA TGTGCCAGCAGGACAAGAGGGAGCTACGAGCAGTACTTC CASRTRGSYEQYF
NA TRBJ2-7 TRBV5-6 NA TGTGCCAGCAGCTTGGGTGAGTACTACGAGCAGTACTTC CASSLGEYYEQYF
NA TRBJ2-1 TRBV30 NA TGTGCCTGGGGCCTAGACACAGTTTACAATGAGCAGTTCTTC CAWGLDTVYNEQFF
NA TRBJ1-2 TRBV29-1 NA TGCAGCGTTGAAGTAGGTGGCTACACCTTC CSVEVGGYTF
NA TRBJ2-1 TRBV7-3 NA TGTGCCAGCAGCTCAAGGACGGCCTCCTACAATGAGCAGTTCTTC CASSSRTASYNEQFF
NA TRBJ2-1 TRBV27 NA TGTGCCAGCAGTACGGGTACCACTTACAATGAGCAGTTCTTC CASSTGTTYNEQFF
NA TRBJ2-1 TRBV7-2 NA TGTGCCAGCACCCCGGGGTACAATGAGCAGTTCTTC CASTPGYNEQFF
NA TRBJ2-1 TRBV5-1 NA TGCGCCAGCAGCCTGGAGGGGAATGAGCAGTTCTTC CASSLEGNEQFF
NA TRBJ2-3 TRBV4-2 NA TGTGCCAGCAGCCAAGCCTCTCGTGGCACAGATACGCAGTATTTT CASSQASRGTDTQYF
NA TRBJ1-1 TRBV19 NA NA CASGGGGRTLKLSF
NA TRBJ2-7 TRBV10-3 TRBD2 TGTGCCATCAGTCGGGGACTAGCGGGAGAAACCCACGAGCAGTACTTC CAISRGLAGETHEQYF
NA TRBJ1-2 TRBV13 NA TGTGCCAGCAGCGCCGGGACGGATTCTAACTATGGCTACACCTTC CASSAGTDSNYGYTF
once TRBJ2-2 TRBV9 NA TGTGCCAGCAGCGTAGTAATTAGCGGGGAGCTGTTTTTT CASSVVISGELFF
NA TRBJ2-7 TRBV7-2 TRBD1 TGTGCCAGCAGCTGGACAGGGCCGCGGTCCTACGAGCAGTACTTC CASSWTGPRSYEQYF
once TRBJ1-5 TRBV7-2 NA TGTGCCAGCAGCTTAGTAGGGGGCAATCAGCCCCAGCATTTT CASSLVGGNQPQHF
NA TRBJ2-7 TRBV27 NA TGTGCCAGCAGTTTATCAGCAGGGACGGTAACCTACGAGCAGTACTTC CASSLSAGTVTYEQYF
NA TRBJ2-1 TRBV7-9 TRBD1 TGTGCCAGCAGCTTACGGGACAGGGAGCATGAGCAGTTCTTC CASSLRDREHEQFF
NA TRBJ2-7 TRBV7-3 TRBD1 TGTGCCAGCAGCTTAAATTATCGGGACAGGGGGCGGGAGCAGTACTTC CASSLNYRDRGREQYF
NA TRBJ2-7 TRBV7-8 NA TGTGCCAGCACCCATGGCCTAGGGTACGAGCAGTACTTC CASTHGLGYEQYF
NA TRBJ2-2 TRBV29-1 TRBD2 TGCAGCGTTGAAGATCCGGAACTAGCGGTTAACACCGGGGAGCTGTTTTTT CSVEDPELAVNTGELFF
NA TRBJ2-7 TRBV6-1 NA TGTGCCAGCAGTGACGTTCGAGGTCTATTCGTCTACGAGCAGTACTTC CASSDVRGLFVYEQYF
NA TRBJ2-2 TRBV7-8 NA TGTGCCAGCAGCTCGTTGAACACCGGGGAGCTGTTTTTT CASSSLNTGELFF
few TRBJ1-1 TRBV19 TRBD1 TGTGCCAGTAGTATAGATTTCGGGACAGTCACTGAAGCTTTCTTT CASSIDFGTVTEAFF
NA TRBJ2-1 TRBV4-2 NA TGTGCCAGCAGCCAAGATCGGGACCCCAGTTCAGGGGAGCAGTTCTTC CASSQDRDPSSGEQFF
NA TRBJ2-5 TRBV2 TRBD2 TGTGCCAGCAGAACAGGGACTAGCGGGAGCTTGGAGACCCAGTACTTC CASRTGTSGSLETQYF
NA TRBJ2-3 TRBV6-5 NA TGTGCCAGCACATCCGGGGTGGGAGATACGCAGTATTTT CASTSGVGDTQYF
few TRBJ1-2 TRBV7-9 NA TGTGCCAGCAGCTTTGGAGCGGGCTACACCTTC CASSFGAGYTF
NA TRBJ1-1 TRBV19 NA TGTGCCAGTAGTATAGGAGAGGACACTGAAGCTTTCTTT CASSIGEDTEAFF
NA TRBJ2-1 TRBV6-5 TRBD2 TGTGCCAGCGGGCTAGCGGAGTACAATGAGCAGTTCTTC CASGLAEYNEQFF
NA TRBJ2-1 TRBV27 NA TGTGCCAGCAGTTCCGGGGCTCACTACAATGAGCAGTTCTTC CASSSGAHYNEQFF
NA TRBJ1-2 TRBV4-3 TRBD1 TGCGCCAGCAGCCCGGGATCCGGGACAGGGCTTGGCTACACCTTC CASSPGSGTGLGYTF